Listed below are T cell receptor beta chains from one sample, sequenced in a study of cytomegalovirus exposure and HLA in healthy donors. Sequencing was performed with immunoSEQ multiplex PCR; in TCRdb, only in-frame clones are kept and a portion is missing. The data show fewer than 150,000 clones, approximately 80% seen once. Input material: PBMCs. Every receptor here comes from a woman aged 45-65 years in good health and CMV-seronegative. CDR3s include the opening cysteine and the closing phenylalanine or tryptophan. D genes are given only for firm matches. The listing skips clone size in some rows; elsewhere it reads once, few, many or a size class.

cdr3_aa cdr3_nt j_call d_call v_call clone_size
CAWSVGSGGAETQYF TGTGCCTGGAGTGTAGGGTCAGGGGGCGCGGAGACCCAGTACTTC TRBJ2-5 TRBD1 TRBV30 .
CASNPSGGASYNEQFF TGCGCCAGCAACCCTAGCGGGGGGGCCTCCTACAATGAGCAGTTCTTC TRBJ2-1 TRBD2 TRBV5-1 .
CASSSPRAGGSVDTQYF TGTGCCAGCAGTTCCCCAAGAGCGGGGGGGTCCGTAGATACGCAGTATTTT TRBJ2-3 TRBD2 TRBV28 once
CASSPGSSGQETQYF TGTGCCAGCAGCCCGGGAAGTAGCGGGCAAGAGACCCAGTACTTC TRBJ2-5 TRBD2 TRBV9 .
CASSLGPSGGARDTQYF TGTGCCAGCAGTTTAGGTCCAAGCGGGGGGGCCAGGGATACGCAGTATTTT TRBJ2-3 TRBD2 TRBV27 .
CASSSYQAQNFEQYF TGTGCCAGCAGTTCCTACCAAGCCCAAAATTTCGAGCAGTACTTC TRBJ2-7 . TRBV5-6 .
CAGSLGTTNEKLFF TGTGCCGGCAGCTTAGGGACAACAAATGAAAAACTGTTTTTT TRBJ1-4 . TRBV2 .
CASSIWHRGQNEQYF TGTGCCAGTAGTATCTGGCACAGGGGGCAGAACGAGCAGTACTTC TRBJ2-7 TRBD1 TRBV19 .
CASSLVWTGNQPQHF TGTGCCAGCAGCTTAGTGTGGACAGGTAATCAGCCCCAGCATTTT TRBJ1-5 TRBD1 TRBV7-8 .
CASSQGGGAQETQYF TGTGCCAGCAGCCAAGGCGGGGGGGCCCAAGAGACCCAGTACTTC TRBJ2-5 TRBD2 TRBV4-1 .
CASSDRGREETQYF TGTGCCAGCAGTGACAGGGGGCGCGAAGAGACCCAGTACTTC TRBJ2-5 TRBD1 TRBV2 .
CASSTSDTRLPQHF TGTGCCAGTAGTACCTCGGACACTCGTCTGCCCCAGCATTTT TRBJ1-5 . TRBV19 .
CASSFMVQAISYEQYF TGTGCCAGCAGCTTTATGGTACAGGCCATTTCCTACGAGCAGTACTTC TRBJ2-7 . TRBV7-2 .
CASSARGSSPLHF TGTGCCAGCAGTGCCAGGGGAAGTTCACCCCTCCACTTT TRBJ1-6 . TRBV2 .
CASSGDTSIYEQYF TGTGCCAGCAGCGGGGACACCAGCATCTACGAGCAGTACTTC TRBJ2-7 . TRBV5-5 .
CASSSYRDYSNQPQHF TGTGCCAGCAGTTCCTACAGGGACTATAGCAATCAGCCCCAGCATTTT TRBJ1-5 . TRBV27 .
CSSSLIPDSPLHF TGTTCCAGCAGCTTAATCCCCGATTCACCCCTCCACTTT TRBJ1-6 . TRBV7-9 .
CASSREAGDGTDTQYF TGTGCCAGCAGTCGGGAAGCGGGAGACGGCACAGATACGCAGTATTTT TRBJ2-3 TRBD2 TRBV2 once
CASSLGGQGKTEAFF TGTGCCAGCAGCTTAGGGGGACAGGGTAAAACTGAAGCTTTCTTT TRBJ1-1 TRBD1 TRBV13 .
CASRPDRAPEAFF TGTGCCAGCAGACCTGACAGGGCCCCTGAAGCTTTCTTT TRBJ1-1 TRBD1 TRBV6-5 once
CASSESRTGGSYEQYF TGCGCCAGCAGTGAGTCGAGAACGGGGGGCTCCTACGAGCAGTACTTC TRBJ2-7 TRBD2 TRBV10-1 .
CASSQSAAPNTEAFF TGTGCCAGCAGCCAAAGCGCGGCCCCGAACACTGAAGCTTTCTTT TRBJ1-1 . TRBV4-2 .
CASSRRDFPPGAFF TGTGCCAGCAGCCGGCGGGACTTTCCGCCGGGAGCTTTCTTT TRBJ1-1 . TRBV5-8 .
CAWSGRGVGNQPQHF TGTGCCTGGAGTGGGAGGGGAGTTGGCAATCAGCCCCAGCATTTT TRBJ1-5 . TRBV30 .
CASSLMEGSRQPQHF TGTGCCAGCAGTTTAATGGAGGGGTCCCGTCAGCCCCAGCATTTT TRBJ1-5 . TRBV27 .
CASSLDRGYSPLHF TGTGCCAGCAGTTTAGACAGGGGTTATTCACCCCTCCACTTT TRBJ1-6 TRBD1 TRBV7-9 .
CASSAQTGMNTEAFF TGTGCCAGCAGCGCCCAGACAGGCATGAACACTGAAGCTTTCTTT TRBJ1-1 . TRBV7-6 once
CASSAASGGAYEQYF TGTGCCAGCAGCGCAGCTAGCGGGGGGGCTTACGAGCAGTACTTC TRBJ2-7 TRBD2 TRBV7-2 .
CASSVTRRDEQFF TGTGCCAGCAGTGTGACGCGGAGGGATGAGCAGTTCTTC TRBJ2-1 . TRBV6-1 .
CASTRGTGKTGELFF TGTGCCAGCACCCGGGGGACAGGGAAGACCGGGGAGCTGTTTTTT TRBJ2-2 TRBD1 TRBV6-1 medium-sized
CASSPTKDTNYGYTF TGTGCCAGCAGCCCTACCAAGGACACTAACTATGGCTACACCTTC TRBJ1-2 . TRBV11-2 .
CASSLAGQQYEQYF TGCGCCAGCAGCTTGGCGGGACAGCAATACGAGCAGTACTTC TRBJ2-7 TRBD1 TRBV5-1 .
CASSLSFYGYTF TGTGCCAGCAGTTTATCCTTCTATGGCTACACCTTC TRBJ1-2 . TRBV11-2 .
CADRDRPTGELFF TGTGCTGACAGGGACAGACCCACCGGGGAGCTGTTTTTT TRBJ2-2 TRBD1 TRBV7-2 .
CSGQGASYEQYF TGCAGCGGCCAGGGGGCTTCCTACGAGCAGTACTTC TRBJ2-7 TRBD1 TRBV29-1 .
CASSLFQALNTEAFF TGTGCCAGCAGTTTATTTCAGGCCTTGAACACTGAAGCTTTCTTT TRBJ1-1 . TRBV27 .
CASSQSGLAGTQYF TGCGCCAGCAGCCAAAGCGGACTAGCGGGGACCCAGTACTTC TRBJ2-5 TRBD2 TRBV4-1 .
CASSVKAGLGSYEQYF TGTGCCAGCAGCGTAAAGGCAGGGTTGGGGTCCTACGAGCAGTACTTC TRBJ2-7 . TRBV9 .
CASSESGLREQYF TGTGCCAGCAGTGAATCGGGGTTACGGGAGCAGTACTTC TRBJ2-7 . TRBV6-1 .
CATSRMQLATTGELFF TGTGCCACCAGCAGGATGCAACTAGCTACTACCGGGGAGCTGTTTTTT TRBJ2-2 . TRBV15 .
CASSEDGQSYEQYF TGTGCCAGCAGTGAAGACGGACAGTCCTACGAGCAGTACTTC TRBJ2-7 . TRBV6-1 .
CASSARDLGIYGYTF TGTGCCAGCAGCGCCCGGGATCTGGGGATTTATGGCTACACCTTC TRBJ1-2 . TRBV7-9 few
CASSFGPGNIYNEQFF TGCGCCAGCAGCTTTGGGCCGGGGAATATTTACAATGAGCAGTTCTTC TRBJ2-1 . TRBV5-1 .
CASSYDRPTGGELFF TGTGCCAGCAGTTACGACAGGCCTACTGGGGGGGAGCTGTTTTTT TRBJ2-2 . TRBV6-5 once
CASSATGRQPQHF TGTGCCAGCAGCGCGACAGGTCGTCAGCCCCAGCATTTT TRBJ1-5 . TRBV9 .
CASSKTSGASYNEQFF TGTGCCAGTAGCAAAACTAGCGGGGCGTCCTACAATGAGCAGTTCTTC TRBJ2-1 TRBD2 TRBV19 .
CATSRGHYEQYF TGTGCCACCAGCAGGGGCCACTACGAGCAGTACTTC TRBJ2-7 . TRBV15 .
CASSLYSAGEIYEQYF TGTGCCAGCAGTTTATACTCAGCGGGGGAGATCTACGAGCAGTACTTC TRBJ2-7 TRBD2 TRBV27 once